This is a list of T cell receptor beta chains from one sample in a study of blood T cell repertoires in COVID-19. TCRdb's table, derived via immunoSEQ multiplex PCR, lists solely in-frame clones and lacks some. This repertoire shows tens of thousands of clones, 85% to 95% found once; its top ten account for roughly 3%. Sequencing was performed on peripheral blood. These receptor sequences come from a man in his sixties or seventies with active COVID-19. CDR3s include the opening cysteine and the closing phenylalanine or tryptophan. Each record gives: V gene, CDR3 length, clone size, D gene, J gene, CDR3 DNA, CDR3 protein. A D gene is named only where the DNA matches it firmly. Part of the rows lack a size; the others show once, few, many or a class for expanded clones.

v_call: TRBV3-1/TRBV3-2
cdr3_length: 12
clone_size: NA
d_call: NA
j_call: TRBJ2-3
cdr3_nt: TGTGCCAGCAGCCCACTAGCTGGTACGCAGTATTTT
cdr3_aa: CASSPLAGTQYF

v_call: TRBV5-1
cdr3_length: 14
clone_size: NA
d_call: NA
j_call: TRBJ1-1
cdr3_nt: TGCGCCAGCAGCGTCAGGGTAATGAACACTGAAGCTTTCTTT
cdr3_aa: CASSVRVMNTEAFF

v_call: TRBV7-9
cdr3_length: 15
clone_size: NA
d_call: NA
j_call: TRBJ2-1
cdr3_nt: TGTGCCAGCAGCCCCGGGAGCTTTAGCCACAATGAGCAGTTCTTC
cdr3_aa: CASSPGSFSHNEQFF

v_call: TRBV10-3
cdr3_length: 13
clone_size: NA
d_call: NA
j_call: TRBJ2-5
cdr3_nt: TGTGCCATCAGTGAGCGGCAGGGAGAGACCCAGTACTTC
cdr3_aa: CAISERQGETQYF

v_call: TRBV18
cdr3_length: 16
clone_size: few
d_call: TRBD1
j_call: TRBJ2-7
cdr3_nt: TGTGCCAGCTCGACACTGCCCGGGACAGGGATCTACGAGCAGTACTTC
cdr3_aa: CASSTLPGTGIYEQYF

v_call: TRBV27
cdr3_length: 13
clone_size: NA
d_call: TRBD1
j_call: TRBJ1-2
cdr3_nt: TGTGCCAGCAGTCCGGGACAGGGCTATGGCTACACCTTC
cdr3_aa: CASSPGQGYGYTF

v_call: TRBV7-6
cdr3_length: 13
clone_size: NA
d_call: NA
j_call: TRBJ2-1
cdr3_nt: TGTGCCAGCAGAGGGGTTGGGAACAATGAGCAGTTCTTC
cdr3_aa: CASRGVGNNEQFF

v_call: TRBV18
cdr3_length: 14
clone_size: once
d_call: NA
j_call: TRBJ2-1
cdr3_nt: TGTGCCAGCTCACCGTCGGTCCGCGAGACTCGGCAGTTCTTC
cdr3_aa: CASSPSVRETRQFF

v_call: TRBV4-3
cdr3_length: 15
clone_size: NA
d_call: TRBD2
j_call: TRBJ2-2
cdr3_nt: TGCGCCAGCAGACGGACTAGCCAGAACACCGGGGAGCTGTTTTTT
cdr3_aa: CASRRTSQNTGELFF

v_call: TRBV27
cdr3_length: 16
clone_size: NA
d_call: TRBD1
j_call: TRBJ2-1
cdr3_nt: TGTGCCAGCAGTTTTCTCAGGGACAGGGTACGGAATGAGCAGTTCTTC
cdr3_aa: CASSFLRDRVRNEQFF

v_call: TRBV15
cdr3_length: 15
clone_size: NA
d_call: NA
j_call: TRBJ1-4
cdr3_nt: TGTGCCACCAGCAGAGAAGGGGGAGTCACTGAAAAACTGTTTTTT
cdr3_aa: CATSREGGVTEKLFF

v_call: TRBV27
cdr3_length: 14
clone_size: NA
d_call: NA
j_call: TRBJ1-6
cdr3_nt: TGTGCCAGCAGTGTACCGGACAGCTATTCACCCCTCCACTTT
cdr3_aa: CASSVPDSYSPLHF

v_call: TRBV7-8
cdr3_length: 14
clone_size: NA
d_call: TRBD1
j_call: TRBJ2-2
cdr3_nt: TGTGCCAGCAGCCCAGGGACAGCAGTCGGGGAGCTGTTTTTT
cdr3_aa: CASSPGTAVGELFF

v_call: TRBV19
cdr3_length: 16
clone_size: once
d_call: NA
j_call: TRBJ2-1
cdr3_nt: TGTGCCAGTAGTTTCGGGCGGGGCCCCTTCTACAATGAGCAGTTCTTC
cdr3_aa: CASSFGRGPFYNEQFF

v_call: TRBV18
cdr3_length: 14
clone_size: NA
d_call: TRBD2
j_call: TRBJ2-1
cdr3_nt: TGTGCCAGCTCAACCACTAGCGGGGACAATGAGCAGTTCTTC
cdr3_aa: CASSTTSGDNEQFF

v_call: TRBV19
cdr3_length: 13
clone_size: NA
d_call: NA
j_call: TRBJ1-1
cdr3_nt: TGTGCCAGTAGTAGAACAGTCAACACTGAAGCTTTCTTT
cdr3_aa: CASSRTVNTEAFF

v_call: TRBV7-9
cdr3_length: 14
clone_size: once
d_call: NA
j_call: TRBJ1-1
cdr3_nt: TGTGCCAGCAGCCACGGCGGGGTTTTAGGTGAAGCTTTCTTT
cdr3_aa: CASSHGGVLGEAFF

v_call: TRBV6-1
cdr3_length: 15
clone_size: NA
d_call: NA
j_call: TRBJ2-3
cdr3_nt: TGTGCCAGCAGTGAAGACGGGTATAGCACAGATACGCAGTATTTT
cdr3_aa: CASSEDGYSTDTQYF

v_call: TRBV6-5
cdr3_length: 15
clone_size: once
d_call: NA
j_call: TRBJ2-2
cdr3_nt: TGTGCCAGCAGTTACTCTGTAGGGGGCACCGGGGAGCTGTTTTTT
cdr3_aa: CASSYSVGGTGELFF

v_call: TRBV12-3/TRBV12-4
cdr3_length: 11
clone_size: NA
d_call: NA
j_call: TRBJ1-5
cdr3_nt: TGTGCCAGCTCCGGTGTCCCACCCCAGCATTTT
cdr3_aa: CASSGVPPQHF

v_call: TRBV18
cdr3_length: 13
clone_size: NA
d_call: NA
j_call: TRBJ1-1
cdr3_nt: TGTGCCAGCTCACCTCCCCTGCGCCCTGAAGCTTTCTTT
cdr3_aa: CASSPPLRPEAFF

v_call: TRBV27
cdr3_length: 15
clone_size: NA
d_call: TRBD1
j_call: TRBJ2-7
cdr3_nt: TGTGCCAGCAGTTTAGGGACAGGGGGGCCCTACGAGCAGTACTTC
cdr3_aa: CASSLGTGGPYEQYF

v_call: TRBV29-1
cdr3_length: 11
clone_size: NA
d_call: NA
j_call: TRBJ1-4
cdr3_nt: TGCTATTGTTTGGGGGGGGAAAAACTGTTTTTT
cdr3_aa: CYCLGGEKLFF

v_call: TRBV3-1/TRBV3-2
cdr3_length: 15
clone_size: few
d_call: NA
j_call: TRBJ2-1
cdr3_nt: TGTGCCAGCACCGGCGGAGGAGGAGATAGGAATGAGCAGTTCTTC
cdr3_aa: CASTGGGGDRNEQFF

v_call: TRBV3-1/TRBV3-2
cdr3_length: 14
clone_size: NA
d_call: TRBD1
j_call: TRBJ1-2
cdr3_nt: TGTGCCAGCAGCCGAGACAGGGGTGAGAATGGCTACACCTTC
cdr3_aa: CASSRDRGENGYTF

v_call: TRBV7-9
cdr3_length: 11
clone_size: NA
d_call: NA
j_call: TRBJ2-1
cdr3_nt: TGTGCCATCACATCTAGACAGGAGCAGTTCTTC
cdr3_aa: CAITSRQEQFF

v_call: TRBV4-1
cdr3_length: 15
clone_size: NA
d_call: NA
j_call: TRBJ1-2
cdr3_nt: TGCGCCAGCAGCCAAGATGGCCTGGCAGGGTTCGGCTACACCTTC
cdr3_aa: CASSQDGLAGFGYTF

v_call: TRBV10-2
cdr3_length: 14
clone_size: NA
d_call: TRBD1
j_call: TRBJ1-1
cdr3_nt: TGCGCCAGCAGCCGGACAGGGTCAGGCACTGAAGCTTTCTTT
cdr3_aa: CASSRTGSGTEAFF

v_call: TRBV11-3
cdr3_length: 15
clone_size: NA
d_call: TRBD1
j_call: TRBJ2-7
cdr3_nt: TGTGCCAGCAGCCCAGGACAGGGAAGCGCCCACGAGCAGTACTTC
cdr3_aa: CASSPGQGSAHEQYF

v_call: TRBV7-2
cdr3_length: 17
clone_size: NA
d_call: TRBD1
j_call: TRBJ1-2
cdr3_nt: TGTGCCAGCAGCTCTCACCTGAGGACAGGGAATAACTATGGCTACACCTTC
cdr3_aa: CASSSHLRTGNNYGYTF

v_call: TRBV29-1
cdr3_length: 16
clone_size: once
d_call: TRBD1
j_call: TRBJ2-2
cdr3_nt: TGCAGCGCTAGACAGGGACCAGCCGCGAACACCGGGGAGCTGTTTTTT
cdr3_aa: CSARQGPAANTGELFF

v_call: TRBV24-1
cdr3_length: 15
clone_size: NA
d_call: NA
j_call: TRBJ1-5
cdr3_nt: TGTGCCACCAGTGACCCGGGACAAGGGGGGGGGCCCCAGCATTTT
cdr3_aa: CATSDPGQGGGPQHF

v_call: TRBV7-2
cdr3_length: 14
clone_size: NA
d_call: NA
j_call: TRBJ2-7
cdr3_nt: TGTGCCAGCAGCACGGACTACCTCTCCTACGAGCAGTACTTC
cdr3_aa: CASSTDYLSYEQYF

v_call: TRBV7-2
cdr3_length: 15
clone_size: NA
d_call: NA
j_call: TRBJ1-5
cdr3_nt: TGTGCCAGCAGCTTAGTAGGTGAGGGCAATCAGCCCCAGCATTTT
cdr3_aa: CASSLVGEGNQPQHF

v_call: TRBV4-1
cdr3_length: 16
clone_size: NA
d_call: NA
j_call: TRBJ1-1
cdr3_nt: TGCGCCAGCAGCCAGTCGCTGCTACCAAGGAACACTGAAGCTTTCTTT
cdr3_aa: CASSQSLLPRNTEAFF

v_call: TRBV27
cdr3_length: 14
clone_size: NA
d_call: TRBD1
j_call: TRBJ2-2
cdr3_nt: TGTGCCAGCAGTTTTGAGGGGGCAGCCGGGGAGCTGTTTTTT
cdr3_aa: CASSFEGAAGELFF

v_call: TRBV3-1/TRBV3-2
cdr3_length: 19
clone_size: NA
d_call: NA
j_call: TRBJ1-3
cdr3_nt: TGTGCCAGCAGCCAAGATTTTTTCCCGGGCAGGGTAGCTGGAAACACCATATATTTT
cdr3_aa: CASSQDFFPGRVAGNTIYF

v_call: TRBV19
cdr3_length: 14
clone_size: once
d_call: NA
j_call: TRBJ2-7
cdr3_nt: TGTGCCAGTAGTCTGTTGGTCGGGGACTACGAGCAGTACTTC
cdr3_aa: CASSLLVGDYEQYF

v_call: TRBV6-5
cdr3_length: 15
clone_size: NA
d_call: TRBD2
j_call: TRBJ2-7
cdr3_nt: TGTGCCAGCAGACCAGATAGGACGGGAGGGGCCGAGCAGTACTTC
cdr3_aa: CASRPDRTGGAEQYF

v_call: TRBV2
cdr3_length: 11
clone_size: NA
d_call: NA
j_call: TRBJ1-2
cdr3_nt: TGTGCCAGCGGTATAAGAGAGGGCTACACCTTC
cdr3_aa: CASGIREGYTF

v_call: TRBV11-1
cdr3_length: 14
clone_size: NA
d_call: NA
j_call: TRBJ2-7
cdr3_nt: TGTGCCAGCAGCTTCGGCGGGGCCCCCCGGGAGCAGTACTTC
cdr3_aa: CASSFGGAPREQYF